This T cell receptor (beta chain) was profiled in a study of blood T cell repertoires in COVID-19. Whole-study context: Donors in the United States, Italy and Spain gave samples during acute or convalescent COVID-19. Sources were T cells, B-cell-depleted T cells, or PBMCs; the material itself was cDNA or gDNA.

Germline lookup yields CDR1 KGHSH and CDR2 LQKENI. The CDR3 sequence is 14 residues long. V shed 3 bases, J shed 4 bases, and the junction held 3 bases outside the gene matches. Original handling: Estimation of nucleated cell counts was performed using reference gene primer amplification. Assay used: immunoSEQ multiplex PCR; TCRdb lists only in-frame clones, some missing. The DNA gave D and trimming, while V, J and clone size come from that table. The sample contains about 60,000 clones, over 70% of which appear only once. The rearrangement joins TRBV18 to TRBJ1-1; 9 nucleotides match TRBD1. The sequencing sample was made of peripheral blood. The receptor's source is a human donor in a cohort sampled during active COVID-19. The CDR3: CASSPRTGVTEAFF. DNA of the CDR3: TGTGCCAGCTCACCTCGGACAGGGGTCACTGAAGCTTTCTTT.